This is a list of T cell receptor beta chains from one sample in a study of Ad26.COV2.S vaccination and SARS-CoV-2 variants. Clones were sequenced by immunoSEQ multiplex PCR, and TCRdb holds only the in-frame ones, with some missing. The sample lists 300,000 to 400,000 clones, about 89% occurring once. The specimen was peripheral blood, collected in a trial of Ad26.COV2.S vaccine versus placebo. The source of these receptors is a person aged 18-65 years who received the Ad26.COV2.S COVID-19 vaccine or a placebo. Both conserved end residues are part of each CDR3. The D gene is left open where the match is weak. Some rows have no size entry. The others give once, few or many, or a class for an expanded clone.

v_call	d_call	j_call	clone_size	cdr3_nt	cdr3_aa
TRBV18	NA	TRBJ1-5	few	TGTGCCAGCTCGTTACAGGGTGGGAATCAGCCCCAGCATTTT	CASSLQGGNQPQHF
TRBV6-5	NA	TRBJ1-1	NA	TGTGCCAGCAGGAGGGACGGAGCGAACACTGAAGCTTTCTTT	CASRRDGANTEAFF
TRBV6-5	NA	TRBJ1-1	once	TGTGCCAGCAGTTACTCGAGACAGCTGAACACTGAAGCTTTCTTT	CASSYSRQLNTEAFF
TRBV28	NA	TRBJ1-2	NA	TGTGCCAGCAGTGGACCAAACTATGGCTACACCTTC	CASSGPNYGYTF
TRBV15	TRBD1	TRBJ1-4	NA	TGTGCCACCAGCAGAGATCAGTCGAGGACAGGGCGTCTAAGTGAAAAACTGTTTTTT	CATSRDQSRTGRLSEKLFF
TRBV19	TRBD1	TRBJ2-7	NA	TGTGCCAGTAGTAGCCTGACAGGGTCGGGTAGCTACGAGCAGTACTTC	CASSSLTGSGSYEQYF
TRBV19	NA	TRBJ1-2	NA	TGTGCCAGTAGTATGGACTTTGGGGATGGCTACACCTTC	CASSMDFGDGYTF
TRBV7-8	NA	TRBJ2-7	NA	TGTGCCAGCAGCCCCCAGAGAGGGGACGAGCAGTACTTC	CASSPQRGDEQYF
TRBV7-9	TRBD1	TRBJ2-1	NA	TGTGCCAGCAGCCAGATGACAGGGGAGGTATACAATGAGCAGTTCTTC	CASSQMTGEVYNEQFF
TRBV5-4	NA	TRBJ2-5	NA	TGTGCCAGCAGCAACCGACGATCGGGTAGACAAGAGACCCAGTACTTC	CASSNRRSGRQETQYF
TRBV5-1	TRBD1	TRBJ2-7	NA	TGCGCCAGCAGCATGGCCCCGACCGGGACAGGGAGCTACGAGCAGTACTTC	CASSMAPTGTGSYEQYF
TRBV30	NA	TRBJ2-7	medium-sized	TGTGCCTGGAGGGCGAGCAGGCGAACCTACGAGCAGTACTTC	CAWRASRRTYEQYF
TRBV9	TRBD1	TRBJ2-1	NA	TGTGCCAGCAGCGTAGCAGGACAGGGGGCCTACAATGAGCAGTTCTTC	CASSVAGQGAYNEQFF
TRBV14	NA	TRBJ1-2	NA	TGTGCCAGCAGCCAAGGCGACAGACCCTATGGCTACACCTTC	CASSQGDRPYGYTF
TRBV28	TRBD1	TRBJ2-7	NA	TGTGCCAGCAGTCCCGGGACAGGGTACGAGCAGTACTTC	CASSPGTGYEQYF
TRBV24-1	NA	TRBJ2-1	NA	TGTGCCACCAGTGATCAACGACAGAATGAGCAGTTCTTC	CATSDQRQNEQFF
TRBV19	NA	TRBJ2-7	once	TGTGCCAGTAGTACCCCCGGGCGGGGACCCGAGCAGTACTTC	CASSTPGRGPEQYF
TRBV2	TRBD1	TRBJ2-3	NA	TGTGCCAGCAGTCGACAGGGGGTGCCAACCGATACGCAGTATTTT	CASSRQGVPTDTQYF
TRBV6-5	NA	TRBJ1-1	NA	TGTGCCAGCCGTAGGGCCACGAACACTGAAGCTTTCTTT	CASRRATNTEAFF
TRBV15	NA	TRBJ1-2	once	TGTGCCACCAGCAGAGTCCCGGAGACACACTATGGCTACACCTTC	CATSRVPETHYGYTF
TRBV4-1	NA	TRBJ1-4	few	TGCGCCAGCAGCCAAGGGGACCCTAATGAAAAACTGTTTTTT	CASSQGDPNEKLFF
TRBV11-2	TRBD1	TRBJ2-7	NA	TGTGCCAGCAGCTTCGTGGACAGGGGAGATGAGCAGTACTTC	CASSFVDRGDEQYF
TRBV27	NA	TRBJ1-2	NA	TGTGCCAGCAGTTTATTGGGGACTAGCTATGGCTACACCTTC	CASSLLGTSYGYTF
TRBV19	NA	TRBJ2-6	NA	TGTGCCAGTAGTATAGTGCAGGACTCTGGGGCCAACGTCCTGACTTTC	CASSIVQDSGANVLTF
TRBV5-1	NA	TRBJ1-1	NA	TGCGCCAGCAGCCGTACACAGAACACTGAAGCTTTCTTT	CASSRTQNTEAFF
TRBV10-3	TRBD1	TRBJ1-1	NA	TGTGCCATCAGTGAGGCGCCAGGGGGGGTAAAAGCTTTCTTT	CAISEAPGGVKAFF
TRBV7-8	NA	TRBJ2-7	few	TGTGCCAGCAGCTTATTGGGGTACGAGCAGTACTTC	CASSLLGYEQYF
TRBV4-3	NA	TRBJ1-3	NA	TGCGCCAGCAGCCAAGACAGGGTGGCCGGAAACACCATATATTTT	CASSQDRVAGNTIYF
TRBV2	NA	TRBJ2-2	few	TGTGCCAGCAATGGAGGGATCCGGGAGCTGTTTTTT	CASNGGIRELFF
TRBV6-5	NA	TRBJ2-1	NA	TGTGCCAGCAGAAGGGACGGTGCTGTGAATGAGCAGTTCTTC	CASRRDGAVNEQFF
TRBV4-3	TRBD1	TRBJ1-1	once	TGCGCCAGCAGCCCGCAGGGGGGGAACACTGAAGCTTTCTTT	CASSPQGGNTEAFF
TRBV5-1	NA	TRBJ1-4	NA	TGCGCCAGCAGCCTCAATACCGCATCTGGGAATGAAAAACTGTTTTTT	CASSLNTASGNEKLFF
TRBV10-1	TRBD2	TRBJ2-1	NA	TGCGCCAGCAGTGACTCGGCGGGAGGAAAATCCTACAATGAGCAGTTCTTC	CASSDSAGGKSYNEQFF
TRBV7-2	NA	TRBJ1-6	NA	TGTGCCAGCAGCTTAGAGGACATCCCGAATTCACCCCTCCACTTT	CASSLEDIPNSPLHF
TRBV4-2	TRBD2	TRBJ2-2	NA	TGTGCCAGCAGCCCGTTCGGGACTATGAACACCGGGGAGCTGTTTTTT	CASSPFGTMNTGELFF
TRBV19	NA	TRBJ2-7	NA	TGTGCCAGTAGTATTAAGGTTGGACAGACCCACTCCTACGAGCAGTACTTC	CASSIKVGQTHSYEQYF
TRBV5-1	TRBD2	TRBJ2-5	NA	TGCGCCAGCAGCCCATCCCCAGAGGCGGGGGTTGGGACCCAGTACTTC	CASSPSPEAGVGTQYF
TRBV30	TRBD1	TRBJ1-1	NA	TGTGCCTGGAGTCAGACAGGGGGCCCCTTGAACACTGAAGCTTTCTTT	CAWSQTGGPLNTEAFF
TRBV6-4	NA	TRBJ2-1	NA	TGTGCCAGCAGCCTGGACACTTCCTACAATGAGCAGTTCTTC	CASSLDTSYNEQFF
TRBV19	NA	TRBJ1-4	once	TGTGCCAGTAGATCAGACAGAGCAACTAATGAAAAACTGTTTTTT	CASRSDRATNEKLFF
TRBV11-2	NA	TRBJ2-7	NA	TGTGCCAGCAGCCCTCCGGGACCTTACGAGCAGTACTTC	CASSPPGPYEQYF
TRBV4-1	NA	TRBJ2-2	NA	TGCGCCAGCAGCAAGGGAGTAGGGAGGAACACCGGGGAGCTGTTTTTT	CASSKGVGRNTGELFF
TRBV15	NA	TRBJ1-6	NA	TGTGCCACCAGCAGGGGATATTCATCCCTCCACTTT	CATSRGYSSLHF
TRBV7-9	TRBD2	TRBJ2-1	once	TGTGCCAGCAGCCCGGGGGGGGCAAGCTACAATGAGCAGTTCTTC	CASSPGGASYNEQFF
TRBV19	TRBD1	TRBJ2-7	NA	TGTGCCAGTAGTCCTACCGGGACAGGGTTCTACGAGCAGTACTTC	CASSPTGTGFYEQYF
TRBV5-6	NA	TRBJ2-1	NA	TGTGCCAGCAGCTTGACCAGGGGTGGTGAGCAGTTCTTC	CASSLTRGGEQFF
TRBV19	NA	TRBJ1-2	NA	TGTGCCAGTGGAAGCAGCTATGGCTACACCTTC	CASGSSYGYTF